One sample yielded the 32 T cell receptor beta chains listed below, sequenced in a study of read filtering for tumor transcriptome and immune sequencing. The library was built from roughly 400 ng RNA with molecular barcoded adaptors for alpha/delta and beta/gamma chains. TCRdb reprocessed the reads with MiXCR, giving one entry per CDR3 protein. The data contain some 46,000 distinct CDR3 sequences, about 20% of them singletons. Source material: a population of CD138-negative cells sorted from bone marrow. These TCRs come from a donor aged 40 or older with multiple myeloma.

This clonotype occurred many times. The CDR3 region is CASSQTGGQPQHF. CDR3 bases: TGTGCCAGCAGCCAAACAGGGGGTCAGCCCCAGCATTTT. V usage is TRBV3-1 and J usage is TRBJ1-5; 8 positions agree with TRBD1. This CDR3 contains 13 residues. CDR1 and CDR2 from the germline V gene are LGHDT and YNNKEL (reference sequence). V lost 2 bases to trimming and J lost 6 bases; unmatched junction nucleotides: 0.

This clonotype showed up just once. One end of the junction varies from germline; a read error may be responsible. This rearrangement joins TRBV20-1 to TRBJ2-1; D is perhaps TRBD1 (5 bases). Germline-derived CDR1 and CDR2 are DFQATT and SNEGSKA (reference sequence). This CDR3 region has 13 residues. The CDR3 region is CSATWGDYDERFF. The CDR3, as DNA: TGCAGTGCTACCTGGGGCGATTACGATGAGCGGTTCTTC.

CDR3 loop: CASSKNGPYEQYF. In DNA form, the CDR3 reads TGTGCCAGCAGTAAAAACGGGCCCTACGAGCAGTACTTC. The chain employs TRBV28 and TRBJ2-7; D is undetermined. With 5 bases removed from V and 2 bases from J, the gap between germline ends came to 10 bases. The CDR3 spans 13 residues. Germline-derived CDR1 and CDR2 are MDHEN and SYDVKM.

The V and J genes are TRBV5-5 and TRBJ1-4; no definite D call. V lost 0 bases, J lost 13 bases, and 13 bases lay in between. CDR3 length: 13 residues. Germline V gives CDR1 SGHKS, CDR2 YYEKEE (reference sequence). The DNA of the CDR3 is TGTGCCAGCAGCTTGGGCTCGGGAATCGGACTGTTTTTT. Its translation: CASSLGSGIGLFF.

Ten or more counts support this clonotype. V is TRBV28 and J is TRBJ2-2; TRBD1 matches at 8 bases. Germline trimming cut 1 base from V and 7 bases from J; bases unmatched to any gene: 2. CDR1 is MDHEN and CDR2 is SYDVKM in the germline V gene. The CDR3 is 14 residues long. The DNA of the CDR3 is TGTGCCAGCAGTTTATCGGACAGGGACGGGGAGCTGTTTTTT. Amino acids: CASSLSDRDGELFF.

This clonotype showed up many times. This chain connects TRBV5-1 to TRBJ2-3, with D perhaps given as TRBD1 or TRBD2 (5 bases each). Germline CDR1 is SGHRS and CDR2 is YFSETQ. V dropped 4 bases and J dropped 6 bases, with 24 bases sitting between them. The CDR3 totals 17 residues. CDR3 nucleotides: TGCGCCAGCAGCGTAGGGAACCGGGACCAATCTCTGGATACGCAGTATTTT. It encodes CASSVGNRDQSLDTQYF.

This clonotype was recorded many times. J is TRBJ1-4 and V is TRBV20-1; D is undetermined. The CDR3 extends over 13 amino acids. Per the germline V gene, CDR1 is DFQATT and CDR2 is SNEGSKA (reference sequence). Trimming removed 3 bases from V and 5 bases from J, with 10 bases in between. The CDR3 protein is CSASLQQNEKLFF. The CDR3 nucleotides are TGCAGTGCTAGCCTACAGCAAAATGAAAAACTGTTTTTT.

The chain links TRBV18 to TRBJ2-1; the match to TRBD2 covers 8 bases. The J segment lost 13 bases and the V segment lost 3 bases, leaving 11 bases of the junction unmatched. Per the germline V gene, CDR1 is KGHSH and CDR2 is LQKENI. This CDR3 has 14 amino acids. For the CDR3, the DNA is TGTGCCAGCTCACCGGGACTAGGAAGCAATAAACAGTTCTTC. It specifies CASSPGLGSNKQFF.

Of note for this clonotype: Since a far larger clone is one base different, this is likely a read error. The chain has TRBV3-1 and TRBJ1-4; D call uncertain. The DNA end favors TRBJ2-3, so the J call may be wrong. CDR3 size: 15 residues. Germline V gives CDR1 LGHDT, CDR2 YNNKEL (reference sequence). The CDR3 sequence is CASSQGGDPADTQYF. For the CDR3, the DNA is TGTGCCAGCAGCCAAGGTGGGGATCCCGCAGATACGCAGTATTTT.

This clonotype was counted a single time. A much more abundant neighbour one base away suggests this may be a read error. This rearrangement joins TRBV29-1 to TRBJ2-1; D is unresolved. The germline V gene has CDR1 SQVTM and CDR2 ANQGSEA. Trimming left V 3 bases short and J 2 bases short, with 14 bases between. CDR3 length: 15 amino acids. The CDR3 loop is CSVDYGKAPYNEQFF. Written as DNA, the CDR3 is TGCAGCGTTGATTATGGCAAGGCTCCCTACAATGAGCAGTTCTTC.

This clonotype was recorded at least ten times. This chain connects TRBV29-1 to TRBJ2-1, with a weak D call TRBD2 (5 bases). Trimming removed 1 base at V and 0 bases at J, with 22 bases between. The CDR3 runs to 19 residues. Germline-derived CDR1 and CDR2 are SQVTM and ANQGSEA. This CDR3 reads CSVEGVSGRRLYSYNEQFF. As DNA, the CDR3 is TGCAGCGTTGAAGGGGTGAGTGGACGACGACTATACTCCTACAATGAGCAGTTCTTC.

This clonotype was counted many times. The rearrangement uses TRBV6-2 or TRBV6-3 and TRBJ2-7; 10 nucleotides agree with TRBD1. CDR1 is MNHEY, CDR2 SVGEGT, per germline. V was pared by 7 bases and J by 3 bases, with 9 bases of the junction left unmatched. CDR3 length equals 15 residues. The CDR3 protein is CASTDGTGDYYEQYF. CDR3 in DNA: TGTGCCAGCACCGACGGGACAGGGGACTACTACGAGCAGTACTTC.

There are many counts of this clonotype. V usage is TRBV6-5 and J usage is TRBJ2-1, with 7 bases fitting TRBD2. There are 16 residues in the CDR3. V lost 0 bases and J lost 2; bases outside the gene matches: 4. The germline V gene encodes CDR1 MNHEY and CDR2 SVGAGI. This chain's CDR3 is CASSYSGGRTYNEQFF. The CDR3 nucleotides are TGTGCCAGCAGTTACTCGGGAGGGAGGACCTACAATGAGCAGTTCTTC.

This clonotype was seen repeatedly, ten times or more. The rearrangement uses TRBV30 and TRBJ1-1, with D perhaps TRBD1 (5 bases). CDR1 is GTSNPN and CDR2 is SVGIG in the germline V gene (reference sequence). Trimming took off 0 bases at V and 1 base at J, with 12 bases between the two ends. There are 15 residues in the CDR3. The CDR3 coding sequence is TGTGCCTGGAGTGTAGGGTGGACACCGAACACTGAAGCTTTCTTT. Encoded protein: CAWSVGWTPNTEAFF.

This clonotype was detected a few times. Being one base from a much bigger clone, this may be a read error. Without the conserved terminal phenylalanine or tryptophan, this CDR3 likely stems from a read error. This chain links TRBV20-1 with TRBJ2-1; D may be TRBD2 (6 bases). Per germline, CDR1 DFQATT and CDR2 SNEGSKA (reference sequence). V dropped 7 bases and J dropped 8 bases, with 12 bases sitting between them. CDR3 length equals 11 residues. The CDR3 spells CSVGSGYEQFL. CDR3 DNA: TGCAGTGTCGGGAGCGGCTATGAGCAGTTCCTC.

At least ten counts were recorded for this clonotype. V gene TRBV6-4 combines with J gene TRBJ2-3; D not resolved. Trimming took off 0 bases at V and 0 bases at J, with 7 bases between the two ends. CDR3 length equals 15 residues. CDR1 and CDR2 from the germline V gene are MRHNA and SNTAGT. CDR3 protein: CASSDSSVSTDTQYF. As DNA, the CDR3 is TGTGCCAGCAGTGACTCGTCGGTTAGCACAGATACGCAGTATTTT.

This clonotype was seen at least ten times. The DNA of the CDR3 is TGTGCCAGCAGCTTAGATCCCAGGGTGGAAAAACTGTTTTTT. Translating gives CASSLDPRVEKLFF. The gene calls are TRBV7-9 and TRBJ1-4, with a tentative D call TRBD1 (5 bases). The germline gives CDR1 SEHNR, CDR2 FQNEAQ (reference sequence). CDR3 length equals 14 residues. Trimming cost V 1 base and J 8 bases, with 11 bases left between them.

This clonotype was counted only a few times. The chain recombines TRBV11-2 with TRBJ2-7; 8 bases are a match to TRBD2. CDR1 is SGHAT, CDR2 FQNNGV, per germline. V lost 3 bases, J lost 9 bases, and 10 bases stayed unmatched. The CDR3 loop spans 14 amino acids. The CDR3 coding sequence is TGTGCCAGCAGCTTGGCCGGACTAGCCCCGCGGCAGTACTTC. Translating gives CASSLAGLAPRQYF.

This clonotype showed up many times. The chain couples TRBV29-1 to TRBJ2-1, with 7 bases matching TRBD1. The junction had 9 bases not matched to a gene; V was cut back by 4 bases and J by 0 bases. This CDR3 is 16 amino acids long. The germline V gene encodes CDR1 SQVTM and CDR2 ANQGSEA. The CDR3 sequence: CSVGTETGDSYNEQFF. The CDR3 coding sequence is TGCAGCGTTGGAACAGAAACAGGGGACTCCTACAATGAGCAGTTCTTC.

This clonotype came up many times. CDR3 protein: CASSLQGKETQYF. In DNA, the CDR3 is TGTGCCAGCAGTTTACAGGGAAAAGAGACCCAGTACTTC. The chain recombines TRBV6-2 or TRBV6-3 with TRBJ2-5; tentative D call: TRBD1 (6 bases). Germline V gives CDR1 MNHEY, CDR2 SVGEGT. The CDR3 is made up of 13 amino acids. V was trimmed by 4 bases and J by 3 bases, leaving 9 bases between them.

Ten or more counts support this clonotype. The gene calls are TRBV19 and TRBJ1-2; 7 nucleotides match TRBD1. With V trimmed by 7 bases and J by 7 bases, 9 bases remained unmatched. Germline CDR1 is LNHDA and CDR2 is SQIVND (reference sequence). The CDR3 is 13 residues long. In nucleotides, the CDR3 is TGTGCCAGTAATTTGGGGACAGCTGCTGGCTACACCTTC. Its translation is CASNLGTAAGYTF.

The sample holds a few counts of this clonotype. The J gene is TRBJ1-4, the V gene TRBV7-9, with 10 bases fitting TRBD1. CDR3 size: 15 residues. CDR1 is SEHNR, CDR2 FQNEAQ, per germline (reference sequence). Losses at the gene ends were 3 bases for V and 5 bases for J; bases not matched to a gene: 3. The CDR3 loop is CASSFGDRGNEKLFF. The CDR3 DNA follows: TGTGCCAGCAGCTTTGGGGACAGGGGAAATGAAAAACTGTTTTTT.

This rearrangement joins TRBV27 to TRBJ1-5, with D possibly being TRBD1 (6 bases). Trimming took 5 bases from V and 6 from J, leaving 17 bases between them. The CDR3 contains 15 residues. Germline V gene sequence: CDR1 MNHEY, CDR2 SMNVEV (reference sequence). The CDR3, as DNA: TGTGCCAGCAGTCCAGCAGGGGTGTCGTCTCAGCCCCAGCATTTT. Amino acids: CASSPAGVSSQPQHF.

Details on this clonotype: A much larger clone is a single base away; this may be a read error. The chain links TRBV5-6 to TRBJ1-2; 7 bases fit TRBD1. The CDR3 sequence is 13 residues long. The junction had 7 bases not matched to a gene; V was cut back by 7 bases and J by 4 bases. Germline values: CDR1 SGHDT, CDR2 YYEEEE. DNA for the CDR3: TGTGCCAGCTTCAGGGGGACACCCTATGGCTACACCTTC. Translation: CASFRGTPYGYTF.

This clonotype was detected many times. The rearrangement joins TRBV12-3 or TRBV12-4 to TRBJ2-1; 10 positions match TRBD2. V shed 3 bases and J 7 bases; nucleotides not matched to a gene: 12. This CDR3 has 17 amino acids. CDR3 amino acids: CASSFSLAGPIRNEQFF. The CDR3 DNA is TGTGCCAGCAGTTTCTCACTAGCGGGACCAATTCGGAATGAGCAGTTCTTC.

Worth noting for this clonotype: A read error is possible here, since a much larger clone lies one base away. J is TRBJ2-2 and V is TRBV24-1, with D perhaps matching TRBD2 (6 bases). CDR3 length equals 13 residues. Germline CDR1 and CDR2: KGHDR and SFDVKD. The CDR3 nucleotides are TGTGCCACGGAAGGAGGGCCCACCGGGGAGCTGCTTTTT. Its translation: CATEGGPTGELLF.

This clonotype occurred many times. The J gene is TRBJ2-5, the V gene TRBV20-1; 9 nucleotides match TRBD2. J gave up 0 bases and V 0 bases, and 8 bases lay outside the gene matches. Germline V lookup: CDR1 DFQATT, CDR2 SNEGSKA (reference sequence). The CDR3 length is 17 residues. CDR3 DNA: TGCAGTGCTAGAGATCTTAGCGGGGGATTGTACCAAGAGACCCAGTACTTC. This encodes CSARDLSGGLYQETQYF.

This clonotype was picked up many times. The rearrangement joins TRBV29-1 to TRBJ2-7; TRBD1 is a possible D gene (6 bases). This CDR3 is 11 amino acids long. V dropped 6 bases and J dropped 6 bases, with 12 bases sitting between them. Germline values: CDR1 SQVTM, CDR2 ANQGSEA. The DNA of the CDR3 is TGCAGCGTAACCACAGGGAGCGAGCAGTACTTC. It encodes CSVTTGSEQYF.

On this clonotype: With a much larger clone just one base away, this may be a read error. This rearrangement joins TRBV5-1 to TRBJ2-1; D unclear. Looked up from germline, CDR1 is SGHRS and CDR2 is YFSETQ. CDR3 size: 15 residues. Here the CDR3 reads CASSLGSWSYNGQFF. CDR3 DNA: TGCGCCAGCAGCTTGGGTTCGTGGAGCTACAATGGGCAGTTCTTC.

CDR3 loop: CSARAVRLAGGLGTDTQYF. As DNA, the CDR3 is TGCAGTGCTAGAGCCGTTCGACTAGCGGGAGGTCTAGGCACAGATACGCAGTATTTT. The J gene is TRBJ2-3, the V gene TRBV20-1; 13 bases agree with TRBD2. The CDR3 totals 19 residues. Germline V gives CDR1 DFQATT, CDR2 SNEGSKA (reference sequence). V lost 1 base and J lost 1; bases outside the gene matches: 11.

The sample holds many counts of this clonotype. The gene calls are TRBV29-1 and TRBJ2-1; TRBD2 agrees at 14 bases. J was trimmed by 8 bases and V by 3 bases; bases with no gene match: 9. CDR1 is SQVTM, CDR2 ANQGSEA, per germline. CDR3 length: 16 residues. The CDR3 region has the DNA TGCAGCGTTGAGGATTTCGGGACTAGCGGGAGCTATGAGCAGTTCTTC. Translated: CSVEDFGTSGSYEQFF.

Details on this clonotype: This sequence may be a read error, since a much larger clone differs from it by one base. The chain combines TRBV7-2 with TRBJ2-5; TRBD1 matches 7 bases. This CDR3 has 13 amino acids. Per germline, CDR1 SGHTA and CDR2 FQGNSA. V dropped 7 bases and J dropped 1; count of bases not matched to a gene: 3. The CDR3 loop reads CASNHRGQETQYF. The CDR3 nucleotides are TGTGCCAGCAACCACAGGGGCCAAGAGACCCAGTACTTC.